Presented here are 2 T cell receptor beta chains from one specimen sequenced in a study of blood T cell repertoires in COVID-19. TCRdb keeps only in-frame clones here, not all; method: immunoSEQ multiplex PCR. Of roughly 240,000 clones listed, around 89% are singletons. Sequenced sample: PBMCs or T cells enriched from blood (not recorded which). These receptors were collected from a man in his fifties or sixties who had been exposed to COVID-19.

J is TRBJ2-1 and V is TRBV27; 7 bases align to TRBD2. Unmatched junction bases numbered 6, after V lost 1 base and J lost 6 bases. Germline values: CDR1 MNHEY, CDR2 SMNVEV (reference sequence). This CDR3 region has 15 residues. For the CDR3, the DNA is TGTGCCAGCAGTTTATACCGGGCTAGCGGCAATGAGCAGTTCTTC. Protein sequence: CASSLYRASGNEQFF.

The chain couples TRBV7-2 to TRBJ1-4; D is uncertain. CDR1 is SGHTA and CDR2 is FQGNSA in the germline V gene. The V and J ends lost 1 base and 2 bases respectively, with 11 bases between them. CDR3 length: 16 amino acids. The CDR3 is CASSLGPLRTNEKLFF. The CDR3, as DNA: TGTGCCAGCAGCTTAGGCCCATTACGGACTAATGAAAAACTGTTTTTT.